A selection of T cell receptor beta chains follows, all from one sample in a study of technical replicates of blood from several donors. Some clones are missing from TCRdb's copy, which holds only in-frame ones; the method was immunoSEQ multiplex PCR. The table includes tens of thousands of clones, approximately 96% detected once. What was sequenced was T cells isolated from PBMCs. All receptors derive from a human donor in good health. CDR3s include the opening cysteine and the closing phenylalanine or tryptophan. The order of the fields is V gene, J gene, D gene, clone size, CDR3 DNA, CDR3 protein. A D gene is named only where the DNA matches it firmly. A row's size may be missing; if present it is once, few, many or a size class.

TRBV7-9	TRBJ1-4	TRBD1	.	TGTGCCAGCAGCACAGGGGTTAATGAAAAACTGTTTTTT	CASSTGVNEKLFF
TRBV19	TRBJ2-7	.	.	TGTGCCAGTAGTATAGACATACGGGTCGGGTACGAGCAGTACTTC	CASSIDIRVGYEQYF
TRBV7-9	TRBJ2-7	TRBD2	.	TGTGCCAGCAAGAGAATAAGCGGGAGGAATTCCTACGAGCAGTACTTC	CASKRISGRNSYEQYF
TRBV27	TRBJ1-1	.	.	TGTGCCAGCAGTTTAGGGGGGTTGGGTGAAGCTTTCTTT	CASSLGGLGEAFF
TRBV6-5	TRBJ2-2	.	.	TGTGCCAGCAGTTACGGAGGGAACACCGGGGAGCTGTTTTTT	CASSYGGNTGELFF
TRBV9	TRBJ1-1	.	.	TGTGCCAGCAGCTTTACAGGGAGGGAGGTGAACACTGAAGCTTTCTTT	CASSFTGREVNTEAFF
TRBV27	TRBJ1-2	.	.	TGTGCCAGCAGTTTAGGGGTTGGGGGGGGCGATGGCTACACCTTC	CASSLGVGGGDGYTF
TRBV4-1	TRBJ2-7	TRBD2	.	TGCGCCAGCAGCTCCACTAGCGGGAGGGCCAGGGACGAGCAGTACTTC	CASSSTSGRARDEQYF
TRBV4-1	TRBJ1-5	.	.	TGCGCCAGCAGCCAAGATGGAGGTTATAGCAATCAGCCCCAGCATTTT	CASSQDGGYSNQPQHF
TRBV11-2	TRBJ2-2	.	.	TGTGCCAGCAGCTCCCAAACAGGGCGGAACACCGGGGAGCTGTTTTTT	CASSSQTGRNTGELFF
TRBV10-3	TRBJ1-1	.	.	TGTGCCATCGGGGCATTGAACACTGAAGCTTTCTTT	CAIGALNTEAFF
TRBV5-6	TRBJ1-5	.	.	TGTGCCAGCAGCTTGGGGCCCCATAGCAATCAGCCCCAGCATTTT	CASSLGPHSNQPQHF
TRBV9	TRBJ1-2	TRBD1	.	TGTGCCAGCAGCGTTGGGCAGGGGGCTGTTGGCTACACCTTC	CASSVGQGAVGYTF
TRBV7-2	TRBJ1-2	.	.	TGTGCCAGCAGCGTCCTTCAGGATGGCTACACCTTC	CASSVLQDGYTF
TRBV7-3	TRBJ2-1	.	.	TGTGCCAGCACTTTCGGAGGGCGGAATGAGCAGTTCTTC	CASTFGGRNEQFF
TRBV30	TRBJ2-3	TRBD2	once	TGTGCCTGGAGTAGAACTAGCGGCACAGATACGCAGTATTTT	CAWSRTSGTDTQYF
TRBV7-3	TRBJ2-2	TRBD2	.	TGTGCCAGCAGCTTACCAGCGGGAGGTGCCGGGGAGCTGTTTTTT	CASSLPAGGAGELFF
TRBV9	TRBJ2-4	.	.	TGTGCCAGCAGCGCTTCAACAGGGTTAGAAAACATTCAGTACTTC	CASSASTGLENIQYF
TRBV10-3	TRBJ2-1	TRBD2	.	TGTGCCATCACCTCCGGGACTAACAATGAGCAGTTCTTC	CAITSGTNNEQFF
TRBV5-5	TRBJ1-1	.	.	TGTGCCAGCAGCGCCAGGGGCACTGAAGCTTTCTTT	CASSARGTEAFF
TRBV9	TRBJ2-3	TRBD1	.	TGTGCCAGCAGCGTAGGGGACAGGGAAATATCAGATACGCAGTATTTT	CASSVGDREISDTQYF
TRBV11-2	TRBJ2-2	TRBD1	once	TGTGCCAGCAGCCAGGGACAGGTCTTAAACACCGGGGAGCTGTTTTTT	CASSQGQVLNTGELFF
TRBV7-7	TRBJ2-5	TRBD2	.	TGTGCCAGCAGCTCTATGGGACTAGCGGAAGAGACCCAGTACTTC	CASSSMGLAEETQYF
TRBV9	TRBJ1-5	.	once	TGTGCCAGCAGCGTAGGAGACAATCAGCCCCAGCATTTT	CASSVGDNQPQHF
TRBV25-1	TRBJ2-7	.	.	TGTGCCAGCAGTGAAAGAGCGTTCGAGCAGTACTTC	CASSERAFEQYF
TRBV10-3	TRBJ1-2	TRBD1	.	TGTGCCATCAGTGAGTCTAGGCGCGGGACAGGGGACCTAGGCGGCTATGGCTACACCTTC	CAISESRRGTGDLGGYGYTF
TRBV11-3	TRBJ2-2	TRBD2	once	TGTGCCAGCACCATAGGATCCAGACTAGCGGGAGGACCGAACACCGGGGAGCTGTTTTTT	CASTIGSRLAGGPNTGELFF
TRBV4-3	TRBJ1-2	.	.	TGCGCCAGCAGCCAAGTTGGCAGGGCGGACTATGGCTACACCTTC	CASSQVGRADYGYTF
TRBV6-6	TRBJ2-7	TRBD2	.	TGTGCCAGCAGTTACGGAGGGACTAGCGGGTACTTC	CASSYGGTSGYF
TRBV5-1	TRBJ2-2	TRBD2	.	TGCGCCAGCAGCCTATGGACTAGCGGGAGGGCCAACACCGGGGAGCTGTTTTTT	CASSLWTSGRANTGELFF
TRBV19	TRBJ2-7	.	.	TGTGCCAGTAGTATAGGAATTTCCGCGTCGCCCTACGAGCAGTACTTC	CASSIGISASPYEQYF
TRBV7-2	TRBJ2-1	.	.	TGTGCCAGCAGCTTGGGACAACCCCGTGGGGAGCAGTTCTTC	CASSLGQPRGEQFF